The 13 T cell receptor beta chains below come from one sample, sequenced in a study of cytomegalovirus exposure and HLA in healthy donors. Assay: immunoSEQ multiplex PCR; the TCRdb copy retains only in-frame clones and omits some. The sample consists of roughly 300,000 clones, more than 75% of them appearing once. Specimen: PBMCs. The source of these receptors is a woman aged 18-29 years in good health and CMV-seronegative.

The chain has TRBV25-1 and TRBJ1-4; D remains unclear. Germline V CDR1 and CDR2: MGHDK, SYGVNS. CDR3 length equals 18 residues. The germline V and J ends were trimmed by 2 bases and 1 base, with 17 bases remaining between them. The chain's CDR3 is CASSETSGAWGTNEKLFF. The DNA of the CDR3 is TGTGCCAGCAGTGAAACTAGTGGAGCCTGGGGAACTAATGAAAAACTGTTTTTT.

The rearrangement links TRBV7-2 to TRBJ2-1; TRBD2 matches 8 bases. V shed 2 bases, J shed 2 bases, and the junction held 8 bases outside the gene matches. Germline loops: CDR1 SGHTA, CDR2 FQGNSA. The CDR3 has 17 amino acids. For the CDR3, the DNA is TGTGCCAGCAGCTTATCTAGCGGGCCTACTACCTACAATGAGCAGTTCTTC. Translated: CASSLSSGPTTYNEQFF.

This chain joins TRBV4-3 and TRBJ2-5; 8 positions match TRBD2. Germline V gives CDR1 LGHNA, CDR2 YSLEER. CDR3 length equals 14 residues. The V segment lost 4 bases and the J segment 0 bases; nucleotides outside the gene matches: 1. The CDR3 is CASSLLADQETQYF. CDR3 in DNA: TGCGCCAGCAGCCTACTAGCGGACCAAGAGACCCAGTACTTC.

The CDR3 region is CASSEPGTSSHEQFF. CDR3 sequence (DNA): TGTGCCAGCAGTGAACCCGGAACTAGCAGTCATGAGCAGTTCTTC. This chain joins TRBV25-1 and TRBJ2-1; a weak D match, TRBD2 (6 bases). This CDR3 has 15 residues. The germline CDR1 and CDR2 sequences are MGHDK and SYGVNS. Trimming removed 2 bases from V and 8 bases from J, with 16 bases in between.

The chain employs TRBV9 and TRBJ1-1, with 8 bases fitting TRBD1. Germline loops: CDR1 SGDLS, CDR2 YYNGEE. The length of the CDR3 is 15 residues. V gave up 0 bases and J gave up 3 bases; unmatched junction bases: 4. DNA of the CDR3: TGTGCCAGCAGCGTAGGGACAGGGTCACACACTGAAGCTTTCTTT. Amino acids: CASSVGTGSHTEAFF.

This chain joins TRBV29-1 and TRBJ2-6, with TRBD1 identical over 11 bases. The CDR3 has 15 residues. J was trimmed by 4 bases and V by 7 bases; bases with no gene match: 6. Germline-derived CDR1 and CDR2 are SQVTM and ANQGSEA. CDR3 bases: TGCAGCGGCGGACAGGGGGCGAGGGGGGCCAACGTCCTGACTTTC. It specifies CSGGQGARGANVLTF.

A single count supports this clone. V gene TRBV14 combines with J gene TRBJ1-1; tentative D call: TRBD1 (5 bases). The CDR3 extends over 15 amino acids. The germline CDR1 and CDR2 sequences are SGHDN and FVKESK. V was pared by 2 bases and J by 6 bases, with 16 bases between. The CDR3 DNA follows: TGTGCCAGCAGCCAAATAGCGGGGCTTCGGTCTGAAGCTTTCTTT. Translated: CASSQIAGLRSEAFF.

CDR3 region: CASSQRFGGVPNEQFF. Here the CDR3 DNA reads TGCGCCAGCAGCCAACGATTTGGCGGGGTACCCAATGAGCAGTTCTTC. The chain employs TRBV4-1 and TRBJ2-1, with a possible D match to TRBD2 (6 bases). V lost 2 bases and J 6 bases, leaving 17 bases between the germline ends. Germline-derived CDR1 and CDR2 are MGHRA and YSYEKL. The CDR3 has 16 amino acids.

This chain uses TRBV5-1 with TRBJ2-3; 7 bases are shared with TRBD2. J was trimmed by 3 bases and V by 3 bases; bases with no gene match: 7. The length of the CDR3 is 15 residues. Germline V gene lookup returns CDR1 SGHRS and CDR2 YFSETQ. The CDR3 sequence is CASSSGTISTDTQYF. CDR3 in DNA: TGCGCCAGCAGCTCGGGGACTATTTCTACAGATACGCAGTATTTT.

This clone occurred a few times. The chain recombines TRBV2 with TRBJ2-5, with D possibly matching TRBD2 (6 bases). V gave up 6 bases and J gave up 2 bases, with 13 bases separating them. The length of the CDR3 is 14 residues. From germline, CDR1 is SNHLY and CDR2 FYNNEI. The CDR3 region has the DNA TGTGCCAGCAGATTTGCGGGGTCTCAAGAGACCCAGTACTTC. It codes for CASRFAGSQETQYF.

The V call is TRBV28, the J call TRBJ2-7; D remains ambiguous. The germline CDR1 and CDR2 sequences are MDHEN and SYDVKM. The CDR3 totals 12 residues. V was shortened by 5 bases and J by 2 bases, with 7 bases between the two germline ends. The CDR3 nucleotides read TGTGCCAGCAGTCCAGGAACCTACGAGCAGTACTTC. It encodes CASSPGTYEQYF. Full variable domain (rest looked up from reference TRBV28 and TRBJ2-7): DVKVTQSSRYLVKRTGEKVFLECVQDMDHENMFWYRQDPGLGLRLIYFSYDVKMKEKGDIPEGYSVSREKKERFSLILESASTNQTSMYLCASSPGTYEQYFGPGTRLTVT.

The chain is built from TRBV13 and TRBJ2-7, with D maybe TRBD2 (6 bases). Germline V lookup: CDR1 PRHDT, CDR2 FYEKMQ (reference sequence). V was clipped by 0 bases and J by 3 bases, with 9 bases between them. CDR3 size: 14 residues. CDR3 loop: CASSLGNSGYEQYF. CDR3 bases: TGTGCCAGCAGCTTAGGCAATAGCGGCTACGAGCAGTACTTC.

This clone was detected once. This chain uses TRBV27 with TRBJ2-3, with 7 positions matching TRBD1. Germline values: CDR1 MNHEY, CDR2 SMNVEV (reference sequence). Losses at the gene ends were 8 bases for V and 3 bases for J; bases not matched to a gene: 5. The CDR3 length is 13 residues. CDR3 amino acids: CASRDRATDTQYF. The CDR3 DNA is TGTGCCAGCCGAGACAGGGCGACAGATACGCAGTATTTT.